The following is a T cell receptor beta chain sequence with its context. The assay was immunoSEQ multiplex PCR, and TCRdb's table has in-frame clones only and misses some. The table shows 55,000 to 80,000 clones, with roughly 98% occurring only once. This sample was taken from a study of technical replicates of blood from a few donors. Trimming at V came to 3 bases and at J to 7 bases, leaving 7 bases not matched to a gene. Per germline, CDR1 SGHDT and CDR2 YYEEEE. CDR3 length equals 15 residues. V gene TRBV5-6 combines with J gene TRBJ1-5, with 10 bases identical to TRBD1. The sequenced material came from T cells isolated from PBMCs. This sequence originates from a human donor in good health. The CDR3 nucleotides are TGTGCCAGCAGCTCCGGGACAGGGGTCTGGCAGCCCCAGCATTTT. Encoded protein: CASSSGTGVWQPQHF.